Listed here is a single TCR beta chain. These data are taken from a study of blood T cell repertoires in COVID-19. Study context: Whether acute or convalescent, the COVID-19 samples came from the United States, Italy and Spain.

The table came from immunoSEQ multiplex PCR; TCRdb's copy has only in-frame clones and leaves some out. The sample shows some 490,000 clones, about 85% of them seen only once. Germline V lookup: CDR1 SGDLS, CDR2 YYNGEE. With 3 bases clipped from V and 1 base from J, the junction kept 6 bases outside the gene matches. This CDR3 region has 17 residues. Participants spanned ages about 18 to 100 years and resided in 20 to 25 US areas. The TCR comes from a woman aged 60 to 75 who had recovered from COVID-19. Sample: PBMCs or T cells enriched from blood (not recorded which). The chain links TRBV9 to TRBJ2-2; 10 bases fit TRBD2. This chain's CDR3 is CASSGSRTSGNTGELFF. The CDR3 DNA sequence: TGTGCCAGCAGCGGCTCTAGGACTAGCGGGAACACCGGGGAGCTGTTTTTT.